These 27 T cell receptor beta chains were all obtained from the same sample, sequenced in a study of CD8 T cells in ankylosing spondylitis. Each CDR3 protein gets one entry after TCRdb re-called the 5' RACE reads with MiXCR. Found here are some 330,000 distinct CDR3 sequences, roughly 8% of them singletons; the top ten hold 13% to 15%. Their recognized antigens are unknown. Broader study findings: Apparently characteristic of ankylosing spondylitis blood was a TCR beta motif (roughly eight highly homologous variants).

Source material: blood, either unsorted or a sorted T cell fraction (not recorded which). Receptors were obtained from a male donor with ankylosing spondylitis.

V gene TRBV3-1 combines with J gene TRBJ2-1; 7 bases map to TRBD2. The germline CDR1 and CDR2 sequences are LGHDT and YNNKEL (reference sequence). Trimming cost V 6 bases and J 9 bases; bases outside gene matches: 8. This CDR3 comprises 13 residues. CDR3 loop: CASRGGTSFEQFF. The CDR3 DNA reads TGTGCCAGCAGGGGGGGGACCTCCTTTGAGCAGTTCTTC.

V gene TRBV12-3 or TRBV12-4 combines with J gene TRBJ2-7; no clear D. V shed 6 bases and J shed 7 bases, with 10 bases lying between them. The CDR3 consists of 11 residues. The CDR3 region is CASRLLGEQYF. The DNA of the CDR3 is TGTGCCAGCAGATTGCTAGGTGAGCAGTACTTC.

Many counts were recorded for this clonotype. The chain links TRBV28 to TRBJ1-2; possibly TRBD1 for D (5 bases). CDR1 and CDR2 (germline): MDHEN, SYDVKM. CDR3 length equals 15 residues. The germline V and J ends were trimmed by 4 bases and 5 bases, with 17 bases remaining between them. CDR3 loop: CASSSPSGTEYGYTF. The CDR3 DNA reads TGTGCCAGCAGTTCCCCGTCCGGGACGGAATATGGCTACACCTTC.

The chain carries TRBV6-2 or TRBV6-3 and TRBJ1-2, with 8 bases aligning to TRBD1. V was pared by 6 bases and J by 7 bases, with 4 bases of the junction left unmatched. CDR1 is MNHEY, CDR2 SVGEGT, per germline. The CDR3 is 12 residues long. CDR3 sequence: CASRGQGAGYTF. The DNA of the CDR3 is TGTGCCAGCAGAGGACAGGGCGCTGGCTACACCTTC.

This clonotype has a count of ten or more. The chain employs TRBV5-1 and TRBJ2-6; no clear D. Trimming removed 4 bases at V and 1 base at J, with 6 bases between. This CDR3 has 14 amino acids. Germline values: CDR1 SGHRS, CDR2 YFSETQ. In DNA, the CDR3 is TGCGCCAGCAGCGTAGTATCTGGGGCCAACGTCCTGACTTTC. Translating gives CASSVVSGANVLTF.

This clonotype was picked up a small number of times. The rearrangement uses TRBV28 and TRBJ2-5, with a tentative D call TRBD1 (5 bases). Looked up from germline, CDR1 is MDHEN and CDR2 is SYDVKM. V shed 8 bases and J shed 2 bases, with 15 bases lying between them. This CDR3 spans 14 amino acids. The CDR3, as DNA: TGTGCCAGCGCACAGGTGCCTCAACAAGAGACCCAGTACTTC. It yields the protein CASAQVPQQETQYF.

This clonotype was seen at least ten times. The chain carries TRBV5-1 and TRBJ2-7; D unresolved. Germline loops: CDR1 SGHRS, CDR2 YFSETQ. The CDR3 loop spans 15 amino acids. V dropped 0 bases and J dropped 1 base, with 11 bases sitting between them. CDR3 region: CASSLGVGVSYEQYF. In DNA, the CDR3 is TGCGCCAGCAGCTTGGGGGTCGGTGTATCCTACGAGCAGTACTTC.

The genes are TRBV7-9 and TRBJ2-1; 12 bases align to TRBD2. With V trimmed by 5 bases and J by 8 bases, 7 bases remained unmatched. CDR1 and CDR2 from the germline V gene are SEHNR and FQNEAQ (reference sequence). The CDR3 is made up of 15 amino acids. The CDR3 coding sequence is TGTGCCAGCAGCACCCCGGGACTAGCGGGTTATGAGCAGTTCTTC. This codes for CASSTPGLAGYEQFF.

This clonotype was counted a few times. V usage is TRBV12-3 or TRBV12-4 and J usage is TRBJ1-1; 10 nucleotides align to TRBD1. There are 15 residues in the CDR3. J lost 3 bases, V lost 5 bases, and 6 bases had no gene match. In DNA form, the CDR3 reads TGTGCCAGCAGTCGTCCCGGGACAGGGGACACTGAAGCTTTCTTT. Residues: CASSRPGTGDTEAFF.

This clonotype appeared a few times. The chain uses TRBV7-9 and TRBJ2-4; no reliable D call. The CDR3 has 12 residues. Trimming took off 0 bases at V and 5 bases at J, with 2 bases between the two ends. CDR1 and CDR2 from the germline V gene are SEHNR and FQNEAQ (reference sequence). In DNA, the CDR3 is TGTGCCAGCAGCTTAGCGGAAAACATTCAGTACTTC. It is translated as CASSLAENIQYF. Together with reference TRBV7-9 and TRBJ2-4, the CDR3 gives the full variable domain: DTGVSQNPRHKITKRGQNVTFRCDPISEHNRLYWYRQTLGQGPEFLTYFQNEAQLEKSRLLSDRFSAERPKGSFSTLEIQRTEQGDSAMYLCASSLAENIQYFGAGTRLSVL.

The CDR3 sequence is CASSQGASNEKLFF. The DNA of the CDR3 is TGCGCCAGCAGCCAAGGGGCTTCTAATGAAAAACTGTTTTTT. The chain joins TRBV5-1 to TRBJ1-4; a possible D gene is TRBD1 (5 bases). The germline gives CDR1 SGHRS, CDR2 YFSETQ. The V end lost 4 bases, the J end lost 3 bases, and 10 bases lay between the germline ends. This CDR3 has 14 residues.

The CDR3 DNA is TGTGCCAGCAGCTTAAGTAATGGCTACACCTTC. Its protein is CASSLSNGYTF. The rearrangement joins TRBV7-9 to TRBJ1-2; D gene ambiguous. This CDR3 has 11 amino acids. The V gene lost 2 bases and the J gene lost 6 bases, with 4 bases spanning the gap. CDR1 and CDR2 from the germline V gene are SEHNR and FQNEAQ (reference sequence).

This clonotype was counted between two and nine times. The V call is TRBV5-6, the J call TRBJ2-4; 10 bases align to TRBD2. Losses at the gene ends were 5 bases for V and 0 bases for J; bases not matched to a gene: 2. CDR1 SGHDT and CDR2 YYEEEE come from the germline V gene. CDR3 length equals 15 residues. CDR3 DNA sequence: TGTGCCAGCAGGCTAGCGGGAGCAGCCAAAAACATTCAGTACTTC. Residues: CASRLAGAAKNIQYF.

J is TRBJ2-2 and V is TRBV7-3, with 8 bases that match TRBD1. This CDR3 spans 16 amino acids. CDR1 is SGHTA and CDR2 is FQGTGA in the germline V gene. V shed 5 bases, J shed 2 bases, and the junction held 7 bases outside the gene matches. The CDR3 DNA sequence: TGTGCCAGCAGCCTCGGACAGGGTGTAAACACCGGGGAGCTGTTTTTT. It yields the protein CASSLGQGVNTGELFF.

This chain links TRBV7-3 with TRBJ2-7; the D call may be TRBD1 or TRBD2 (7 bases each). This CDR3 has 16 residues. Trimming shortened V by 0 bases and J by 0 bases, and 12 bases separated the two germline ends. The germline gives CDR1 SGHTA, CDR2 FQGTGA. The CDR3 region is CASSLTGGDSSYEQYF. The DNA for the CDR3 is TGTGCCAGCAGCTTAACGGGGGGGGACAGCTCCTACGAGCAGTACTTC.

The chain recombines TRBV2 with TRBJ2-1; unclear D gene. Germline V gene sequence: CDR1 SNHLY, CDR2 FYNNEI. The V gene lost 4 bases and the J gene lost 6 bases, with 10 bases spanning the gap. This CDR3 contains 13 residues. DNA for the CDR3: TGTGCCAGCAGTGTATTAGCTGCCAATGAGCAGTTCTTC. Its protein product is CASSVLAANEQFF.

The gene calls are TRBV28 and TRBJ2-1, with 8 positions matching TRBD2. Germline V gene sequence: CDR1 MDHEN, CDR2 SYDVKM. The CDR3 runs 13 residues. J was trimmed by 6 bases and V by 7 bases; bases with no gene match: 5. CDR3 sequence: CASKRTSPNEQFF. CDR3 sequence (DNA): TGTGCCAGCAAAAGGACTAGCCCCAATGAGCAGTTCTTC.

This clonotype has only a few counts. This chain connects TRBV11-2 to TRBJ2-1; D might be TRBD2 (6 bases). The CDR3 is 14 amino acids. Germline V gene lookup returns CDR1 SGHAT and CDR2 FQNNGV. The ends were cut back, 2 bases at V and 3 bases at J, with 8 bases in the middle. This CDR3 reads CASSLTSLYNEQFF. CDR3 coding DNA: TGTGCCAGCAGCTTAACTAGCCTCTACAATGAGCAGTTCTTC.

This clonotype was seen ten or more times. The V call is TRBV2, the J call TRBJ2-1; the D gene is possibly TRBD2 (5 bases). V was cut by 7 bases and J by 2 bases, with 12 bases left in between. This CDR3 contains 14 residues. Per germline, CDR1 SNHLY and CDR2 FYNNEI. The CDR3 region has the DNA TGTGCCAGCATCGAGGGTTATGCCTACAATGAGCAGTTCTTC. Its translation is CASIEGYAYNEQFF.

The CDR3 DNA follows: TGTGCCAGCAGTTTGGGTTCGGCGGGTGAAAAACTGTTTTTT. It translates to CASSLGSAGEKLFF. V is TRBV12-3 or TRBV12-4 and J is TRBJ1-4; no definite D call. This CDR3 region has 14 residues. Trimming left V 3 bases short and J 7 bases short, with 12 bases between.

The rearrangement joins TRBV23-1 to TRBJ2-3, with D unclear. TRBV23-1 is assigned to the ORF class and has an uncertain function. The V gene lost 7 bases and the J gene lost 8 bases, with 31 bases spanning the gap. This CDR3 is built from 18 residues. CDR3 nucleotides: TGCGCCAGCATCTACGACTCTCCGACGCAGGCCGATTCTCGTACGCAGTATTTT. Its protein product is CASIYDSPTQADSRTQYF.

This clonotype was picked up a small number of times. V usage is TRBV7-8 and J usage is TRBJ1-2, with D uncertain. V was cut by 5 bases and J by 4 bases, with 20 bases left in between. CDR1 and CDR2 (germline): SGHVS, FQNEAQ. The CDR3 runs to 16 residues. Here the CDR3 DNA reads TGTGCCAGCAGCCCGACGGGAGGGAACAATGTCTATGGCTACACCTTC. As protein: CASSPTGGNNVYGYTF.

This chain connects TRBV5-1 to TRBJ2-1; 8 positions match TRBD2. V trimming: 0 bases; J trimming: 9 bases; junction bases outside the gene matches: 17. The CDR3 loop spans 18 amino acids. Germline V gene data show CDR1 as SGHRS and CDR2 as YFSETQ. The CDR3 protein is CASSLVGSGKSPFGEQFF. The DNA of the CDR3 is TGCGCCAGCAGCTTGGTTGGTAGCGGGAAGTCCCCTTTTGGTGAGCAGTTCTTC.

This clonotype has only a few counts. The chain recombines TRBV27 with TRBJ2-1, with 7 bases aligning to TRBD2. This CDR3 spans 15 amino acids. Germline V gives CDR1 MNHEY, CDR2 SMNVEV (reference sequence). The junction had 7 bases not matched to a gene; V was cut back by 0 bases and J by 8 bases. The CDR3 here is CASSLSPAGRDEQFF. In DNA, the CDR3 is TGTGCCAGCAGTTTATCACCGGCAGGGAGGGATGAGCAGTTCTTC.

This clonotype was recorded at least ten times. V and J are TRBV6-1 and TRBJ2-1; 7 nucleotides line up with TRBD1. Germline CDR1 and CDR2: MNHNS and SASEGT. The V and J ends lost 8 bases and 0 bases, in that order; junction bases with no gene match: 4. This CDR3 comprises 14 residues. For the CDR3, the DNA is TGTGCCAGCTCGGGGACAGACTCCTACAATGAGCAGTTCTTC. Translating gives CASSGTDSYNEQFF.

The chain combines TRBV7-9 with TRBJ2-7; 7 bases fit TRBD2. The V segment lost 1 base and the J segment 5 bases; nucleotides outside the gene matches: 8. Looked up from germline, CDR1 is SEHNR and CDR2 is FQNEAQ (reference sequence). The CDR3 consists of 15 residues. The CDR3 coding sequence is TGTGCCAGCAGCTTAGTCGGCGGGAGTGGGAACGAGCAGTACTTC. This codes for CASSLVGGSGNEQYF.

This clonotype was seen ten or more times. CDR3 sequence: CASSPRGRQPQHF. The CDR3 DNA is TGTGCCAGCAGCCCTCGGGGGCGTCAGCCCCAGCATTTT. The rearrangement uses TRBV12-3 or TRBV12-4 and TRBJ1-5; weak D call: TRBD1 (6 bases). This CDR3 region has 13 residues. Trimming took 6 bases from V and 6 from J, leaving 12 bases between them.